Below, 14 T cell receptor beta chains from the same sample are listed, as sequenced in a study of blood T cell repertoires in COVID-19. The assay was immunoSEQ multiplex PCR, and TCRdb's table has in-frame clones only and misses some. The sample has about 27,000 clones, roughly 82% seen once. The specimen sequenced was peripheral blood. Source of these receptors: a man older than 75 with active or convalescent COVID-19.

The V and J genes are TRBV7-2 and TRBJ1-5; perhaps TRBD1 as D (6 bases). The germline V and J ends were trimmed by 2 bases and 8 bases, with 10 bases remaining between them. Germline CDR1 SGHTA, CDR2 FQGNSA. The CDR3 loop spans 13 amino acids. The CDR3 sequence is CASSLNRAEPQHF. The DNA for the CDR3 is TGTGCCAGCAGCTTAAACAGGGCGGAGCCCCAGCATTTT.

The V and J genes are TRBV28 and TRBJ2-3; a possible D gene is TRBD1 (5 bases). V gave up 2 bases and J gave up 6 bases, with 9 bases separating them. Germline V gene sequence: CDR1 MDHEN, CDR2 SYDVKM. The CDR3 sequence is 13 residues long. As DNA, the CDR3 is TGTGCCAGCAGTTTAACAGGAGCTGATACGCAGTATTTT. This encodes CASSLTGADTQYF.

The rearrangement links TRBV18 to TRBJ2-1, with D uncertain. The germline V gene encodes CDR1 KGHSH and CDR2 LQKENI. This CDR3 spans 14 amino acids. Trimming removed 6 bases from V and 1 base from J, with 10 bases in between. CDR3 protein: CASSPLGSYNEQFF. As DNA, the CDR3 is TGTGCCAGCTCTCCTCTAGGATCCTACAATGAGCAGTTCTTC.

This chain links TRBV4-2 with TRBJ2-7; TRBD1 matches 11 bases. The germline V gene has CDR1 LGHNA and CDR2 YNFKEQ. Trimming cost V 0 bases and J 4 bases; bases outside gene matches: 8. The CDR3 sequence is 17 residues long. CDR3 coding DNA: TGTGCCAGCAGCCAAGAACGACTGGACAGGGGGCGATACGAGCAGTACTTC. Protein product: CASSQERLDRGRYEQYF.

V is TRBV19 and J is TRBJ2-5, with D unresolved. The V end was cut by 6 bases, the J end by 1 base, with 15 bases between. The CDR3 runs to 15 residues. Germline V lookup: CDR1 LNHDA, CDR2 SQIVND (reference sequence). This CDR3 reads CASRPNRLSQETQYF. CDR3 sequence (DNA): TGTGCCAGTAGACCTAACAGATTATCCCAAGAGACCCAGTACTTC.

The chain has TRBV5-1 and TRBJ2-5, with 7 bases that match TRBD1. V trimming: 4 bases; J trimming: 3 bases; junction bases outside the gene matches: 9. The CDR3 extends over 15 amino acids. The germline V gene encodes CDR1 SGHRS and CDR2 YFSETQ. This chain's CDR3 is CASSGQTGYEETQYF. CDR3 nucleotides: TGCGCCAGCAGCGGCCAGACAGGGTACGAAGAGACCCAGTACTTC.

This clone was detected a few times. The rearrangement uses TRBV18 and TRBJ2-2; D gene ambiguous. This CDR3 has 13 amino acids. V was cut by 3 bases and J by 5 bases, with 7 bases left in between. The germline V gene has CDR1 KGHSH and CDR2 LQKENI. The CDR3 protein is CASSPSGTGELFF. CDR3 in DNA: TGTGCCAGCTCACCGTCCGGGACCGGGGAGCTGTTTTTT.

The CDR3 spells CASSDSIDRATEAFF. The CDR3 DNA sequence: TGTGCCAGCAGCGATAGTATTGACAGGGCCACTGAAGCTTTCTTT. The gene calls are TRBV5-5 and TRBJ1-1, with 7 bases fitting TRBD1. This CDR3 spans 15 amino acids. The V segment lost 4 bases and the J segment 4 bases; nucleotides outside the gene matches: 10. Germline CDR1 is SGHKS and CDR2 is YYEKEE (reference sequence).

This rearrangement joins TRBV20-1 to TRBJ2-5, with 7 bases lining up with TRBD1. The CDR3 has 12 residues. Per the germline V gene, CDR1 is DFQATT and CDR2 is SNEGSKA (reference sequence). The trim removed 3 bases at V and 3 bases at J, leaving 1 base unmatched. The CDR3 sequence is CSASTGEETQYF. The DNA for the CDR3 is TGCAGTGCTAGTACAGGGGAAGAGACCCAGTACTTC.

The chain is built from TRBV7-2 and TRBJ2-3, with D unresolved. The CDR3 covers 13 residues. Trimming took off 1 base at V and 11 bases at J, with 13 bases between the two ends. Germline V gives CDR1 SGHTA, CDR2 FQGNSA. The CDR3 DNA follows: TGTGCCAGCAGCTTAGGACGTTCGGCTAGGCAGTATTTT. This gives the protein CASSLGRSARQYF.

The chain has TRBV5-6 and TRBJ2-2, with a weak D call TRBD1 (6 bases). The CDR3 sequence is 18 residues long. Germline CDR1 is SGHDT and CDR2 is YYEEEE. V dropped 2 bases and J dropped 0 bases, with 17 bases sitting between them. CDR3 coding DNA: TGTGCCAGCAGCTTTCTGGGGGCATCGGACGCGAACACCGGGGAGCTGTTTTTT. Protein: CASSFLGASDANTGELFF.

In nucleotides, the CDR3 is TGTGCCAGCAGCTATCAACCTAGAATTGAAGCTTTCTTT. Protein: CASSYQPRIEAFF. V and J are TRBV28 and TRBJ1-1; D call uncertain. Between the trimmed V and J ends, which lost 6 bases and 7 bases, there was a span of 15 bases. CDR3 length: 13 amino acids. Germline-derived CDR1 and CDR2 are MDHEN and SYDVKM.

This rearrangement joins TRBV10-3 to TRBJ2-5, with D uncertain. V was shortened by 3 bases and J by 5 bases, with 4 bases between the two germline ends. Per the germline V gene, CDR1 is ENHRY and CDR2 is SYGVKD. This CDR3 has 11 residues. CDR3 region: CAISDRETQYF. CDR3 sequence (DNA): TGTGCCATCAGTGACCGGGAGACCCAGTACTTC.

The chain carries TRBV29-1 and TRBJ2-1; 9 bases map to TRBD2. Germline CDR1 SQVTM, CDR2 ANQGSEA. V gave up 7 bases and J gave up 10 bases; unmatched junction bases: 14. The CDR3 loop spans 14 amino acids. In DNA, the CDR3 is TGCAGCGCACGACTAGCGGCCTCCGGGGGCGAGCAGTTCTTC. It is translated as CSARLAASGGEQFF.